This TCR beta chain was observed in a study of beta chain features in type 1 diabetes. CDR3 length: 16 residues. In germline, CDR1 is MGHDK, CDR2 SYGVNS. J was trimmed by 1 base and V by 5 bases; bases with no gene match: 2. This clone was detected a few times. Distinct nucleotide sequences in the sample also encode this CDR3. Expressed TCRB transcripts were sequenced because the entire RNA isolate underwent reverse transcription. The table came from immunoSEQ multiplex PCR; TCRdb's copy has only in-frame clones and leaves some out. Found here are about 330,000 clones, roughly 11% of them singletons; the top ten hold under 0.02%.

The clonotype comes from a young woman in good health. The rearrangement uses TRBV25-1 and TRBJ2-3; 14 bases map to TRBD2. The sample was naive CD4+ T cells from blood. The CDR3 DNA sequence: TGTGCCAGCAGTCCGGGACTAGCGGGAGGCACAGATACGCAGTATTTT. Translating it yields CASSPGLAGGTDTQYF.